A single T cell receptor beta chain is shown here with its context. The antigen is undetermined. V was pared by 2 bases and J by 4 bases, with 5 bases between. The CDR3 contains 12 residues. Germline CDR1 reads MDHEN; CDR2 reads SYDVKM. These archived tumors were resected from patients never given neoadjuvant therapy beforehand. The protocol was immunoSEQ multiplex PCR, while the TCRdb copy is restricted to in-frame clones and leaves out a portion. The sample lists some 3,300 clones, 41% occurring once. The sample is drawn from a study of CXCR4 blockade with PD-1 therapy in pancreatic cancer. Study-wide findings and caveats: Only TCRbeta chains were sequenced here. Intratumoral clonality (mean approximately 0.15) exceeded healthy blood (approximately 0.05) but did not track survival. Clone frequency correlated with its number of distinct nucleotide rearrangements.

This chain uses TRBV28 with TRBJ1-2; D uncertain. The sequence was obtained from a human donor with pancreatic ductal adenocarcinoma. Sequenced sample: tumor tissue. The CDR3 sequence is CASSLSSYGYTF. CDR3 coding DNA: TGTGCCAGCAGTTTAAGCTCCTATGGCTACACCTTC.